This TCR beta chain was captured by sequencing in a study of CD8 T cells in ankylosing spondylitis. In making TCR beta libraries, quantitative 5'-RACE with molecular barcodes was used. MiXCR, applied by TCRdb to the 5' RACE reads, yields one record per CDR3 protein. The sample consists of roughly 440,000 distinct CDR3 sequences, roughly 17% of them appearing once. Regarding the study as a whole: A motif in TCR beta, a set of several highly homologous variants, appeared characteristic of ankylosing spondylitis blood.

Trimming left V 1 base short and J 4 bases short, with 11 bases between. CDR3 length: 14 amino acids. Germline values: CDR1 SGHVS, CDR2 FNYEAQ. A note on this clonotype: The antigen remains unidentified.

The chain uses TRBV7-6 and TRBJ2-7; D is ambiguous. The sequenced material came from blood, either unsorted or a sorted T cell fraction (not recorded which). The receptor was isolated from a male donor with ankylosing spondylitis. CDR3 in amino acids: CASSLDGLKYEQYF. The CDR3 nucleotides read TGTGCCAGCAGCTTAGACGGGCTGAAGTACGAGCAGTACTTC.